These 2 T cell receptor beta chains came from one sample sequenced in a study of blood T cell repertoires in COVID-19. The method was immunoSEQ multiplex PCR; TCRdb's version includes in-frame clones alone and lacks a portion of them. This table holds 100,000 to 150,000 clones, 65% to 90% found once. The material sequenced was peripheral blood. Receptors were obtained from a man of 80 years or more with active or convalescent COVID-19.

J is TRBJ1-2 and V is TRBV5-1, with 8 bases that match TRBD1. Germline assignment: CDR1 SGHRS and CDR2 YFSETQ. With V trimmed by 4 bases and J by 4 bases, 3 bases remained unmatched. This CDR3 has 13 amino acids. Here the CDR3 DNA reads TGCGCCAGCAGCCAACAGGGGGGCTATGGCTACACCTTC. Translating gives CASSQQGGYGYTF.

The V and J genes are TRBV19 and TRBJ2-3; 10 bases fit TRBD2. V gave up 4 bases and J gave up 6 bases; unmatched junction bases: 10. Germline lookup yields CDR1 LNHDA and CDR2 SQIVND (reference sequence). The CDR3 loop spans 16 amino acids. The DNA for the CDR3 is TGTGCCAGTAGTACCCCCATAGCGGGAGGTGTTGATACGCAGTATTTT. Translated, it gives CASSTPIAGGVDTQYF.